These 22 T cell receptor beta chains share one sample of origin, sequenced in a study of blood T cell repertoires in COVID-19. TCRdb's copy holds only in-frame clones and misses some; the assay was immunoSEQ multiplex PCR. Of fewer than 70,000 clones listed, over 75% are singletons. What was sequenced was peripheral blood. The receptors stem from a human donor in a cohort sampled during active COVID-19.

The chain combines TRBV5-1 with TRBJ2-3; TRBD2 might be the D (7 bases). Per germline, CDR1 SGHRS and CDR2 YFSETQ. V lost 4 bases and J 3 bases, leaving 21 bases between the germline ends. There are 17 residues in the CDR3. The CDR3 here is CASSTGRGGSRTDTQYF. CDR3 coding DNA: TGCGCCAGCAGCACCGGAAGGGGGGGATCACGTACAGATACGCAGTATTTT.

The genes are TRBV4-3 and TRBJ2-5; 9 nucleotides line up with TRBD2. The trim removed 0 bases at V and 5 bases at J, leaving 4 bases unmatched. This CDR3 has 15 amino acids. CDR1 and CDR2 (germline): LGHNA, YSLEER. The CDR3 bases are TGCGCCAGCAGCCAAGAGGGTAGCGGGAGTGAGACCCAGTACTTC. This codes for CASSQEGSGSETQYF.

The chain carries TRBV7-2 and TRBJ1-2; 9 bases are shared with TRBD1. Trimming removed 1 base from V and 7 bases from J; junction bases left unmatched: 4. There are 14 residues in the CDR3. The germline V gene encodes CDR1 SGHTA and CDR2 FQGNSA. CDR3 loop: CASSLEGQGFGYTF. The CDR3 DNA reads as TGTGCCAGCAGCTTAGAAGGACAGGGGTTTGGCTACACCTTC.

This chain uses TRBV5-1 with TRBJ2-7, with TRBD2 as a possible D gene (5 bases). Germline V gene sequence: CDR1 SGHRS, CDR2 YFSETQ. V was clipped by 0 bases and J by 3 bases, with 13 bases between them. The CDR3 spans 15 residues. The CDR3 loop reads CASSLGPGSLYEQYF. CDR3 nucleotides: TGCGCCAGCAGCTTGGGGCCGGGGTCTCTCTACGAGCAGTACTTC.

The chain links TRBV13 to TRBJ2-7, with 7 bases identical to TRBD2. V was pared by 1 base and J by 5 bases, with 11 bases of the junction left unmatched. Per germline, CDR1 PRHDT and CDR2 FYEKMQ (reference sequence). This CDR3 region has 16 residues. CDR3 DNA: TGTGCCAGCAGCTTAGACACCCGCGGGAGCACACACGAGCAGTACTTC. As protein: CASSLDTRGSTHEQYF.

J is TRBJ2-1 and V is TRBV6-2 or TRBV6-3, with TRBD2 matching over 7 bases. V trimming: 0 bases; J trimming: 0 bases; junction bases outside the gene matches: 5. The germline gives CDR1 MNHEY, CDR2 SVGEGT. CDR3 length: 17 amino acids. The CDR3 DNA is TGTGCCAGCAGTTACTCGAGGGAGGGGTTCTCCTACAATGAGCAGTTCTTC. Residues: CASSYSREGFSYNEQFF.

This clone was detected once. The chain joins TRBV5-5 to TRBJ1-1; D unresolved. The germline V and J ends were trimmed by 8 bases and 4 bases, with 18 bases remaining between them. This CDR3 comprises 14 residues. Germline V lookup: CDR1 SGHKS, CDR2 YYEKEE (reference sequence). The CDR3 DNA reads TGTGCCAGTATAGTAGGAGCGTCGGGCACTGAAGCTTTCTTT. Amino acid sequence: CASIVGASGTEAFF.

This clone has a single count. The V gene is TRBV12-3 or TRBV12-4, the J gene TRBJ1-1; a possible D gene is TRBD1 (6 bases). Trimming pared 6 bases from V and 11 bases from J, leaving 16 bases between. This CDR3 comprises 12 residues. The CDR3 coding sequence is TGTGCCAGCAGGGTCGGGTTGGGGGCGGCTTTCTTT. This encodes CASRVGLGAAFF.

This clone was counted a single time. The J gene is TRBJ1-2, the V gene TRBV4-3; D gene ambiguous. The V end was cut by 1 base, the J end by 0 bases, with 9 bases between. This CDR3 is 15 amino acids long. Germline CDR1 is LGHNA and CDR2 is YSLEER. The CDR3 DNA reads as TGCGCCAGCAGCCAAGTGCCCCTAGCTAACTATGGCTACACCTTC. Amino acids: CASSQVPLANYGYTF.

The rearrangement links TRBV28 to TRBJ2-5; 7 bases are a match to TRBD1. V lost 5 bases, J lost 0 bases, and 6 bases stayed unmatched. Per the germline V gene, CDR1 is MDHEN and CDR2 is SYDVKM. This CDR3 spans 15 amino acids. The CDR3 nucleotides are TGTGCCAGCAGTATAGTACAGGGGTACCAAGAGACCCAGTACTTC. Protein sequence: CASSIVQGYQETQYF.

CDR3 sequence (DNA): TGTGCCAGCAGTACGGACAGGATGATTGAAAAACTGTTTTTT. Encoded protein: CASSTDRMIEKLFF. This chain joins TRBV28 and TRBJ1-4; 7 nucleotides align to TRBD1. J lost 7 bases, V lost 5 bases, and 7 bases had no gene match. Looked up from germline, CDR1 is MDHEN and CDR2 is SYDVKM. The CDR3 has 14 residues.

The V gene is TRBV11-2, the J gene TRBJ1-5, with D uncertain. Germline assignment: CDR1 SGHAT and CDR2 FQNNGV. V was cut by 5 bases and J by 3 bases, with 11 bases left in between. The CDR3 consists of 14 residues. The CDR3 coding sequence is TGTGCCAGCAGCCAGAACTATAACAATCAGCCCCAGCATTTT. It is translated as CASSQNYNNQPQHF.

This rearrangement joins TRBV29-1 to TRBJ2-7; 9 bases are shared with TRBD2. The J segment lost 4 bases and the V segment lost 6 bases, leaving 13 bases of the junction unmatched. The germline V gene has CDR1 SQVTM and CDR2 ANQGSEA. The CDR3 covers 15 residues. The CDR3 DNA sequence: TGCAGCGTCGTGACTAGCGGCCAAAGCCCTTACGAGCAGTACTTC. This gives the protein CSVVTSGQSPYEQYF.

This chain joins TRBV6-1 and TRBJ2-7; D possibly corresponds to TRBD1 (5 bases). Trimming pared 3 bases from V and 6 bases from J, leaving 18 bases between. There are 15 residues in the CDR3. Germline CDR1 reads MNHNS; CDR2 reads SASEGT. The CDR3 loop reads CASSDSGLGVREQYF. In nucleotides, the CDR3 is TGTGCCAGCAGTGATTCGGGCCTAGGGGTGCGCGAGCAGTACTTC.

The chain links TRBV4-3 to TRBJ1-6; tentative D call: TRBD1 (5 bases). The CDR3 runs 17 residues. V was trimmed by 0 bases and J by 10 bases, leaving 19 bases between them. Looked up from germline, CDR1 is LGHNA and CDR2 is YSLEER. The CDR3 coding sequence is TGCGCCAGCAGCCAAGAAGGAAGGGGCGGCCCCCTGTCACCCCTCCACTTT. Translating it yields CASSQEGRGGPLSPLHF.

The J gene is TRBJ2-7, the V gene TRBV25-1, with 11 nucleotides matching TRBD1. Germline CDR1 is MGHDK and CDR2 is SYGVNS. V was clipped by 5 bases and J by 2 bases; unmatched bases: 5. This CDR3 is built from 15 residues. CDR3 bases: TGTGCCAGCAGTAGGGCGGGACAGGGGGCCTACGAGCAGTACTTC. It codes for CASSRAGQGAYEQYF.

J is TRBJ2-7 and V is TRBV25-1; 9 bases are a match to TRBD2. Trimming cost V 4 bases and J 3 bases; bases outside gene matches: 13. The CDR3 has 17 amino acids. CDR1 and CDR2 from the germline V gene are MGHDK and SYGVNS. CDR3 region: CASSGPMRAAGGYEQYF. The CDR3 DNA is TGTGCCAGCAGTGGCCCCATGCGGGCAGCGGGGGGCTACGAGCAGTACTTC.

The sample holds a few counts of this clone. The chain couples TRBV14 to TRBJ2-1, with 14 nucleotides matching TRBD2. Trimming cost V 1 base and J 8 bases; bases outside gene matches: 4. CDR1 SGHDN and CDR2 FVKESK come from the germline V gene. The CDR3 extends over 16 amino acids. CDR3 in amino acids: CASSQGPGLAGDEQFF. In DNA, the CDR3 is TGTGCCAGCAGCCAAGGTCCGGGACTAGCGGGAGATGAGCAGTTCTTC.

The chain employs TRBV7-6 and TRBJ2-1; possible D gene TRBD2, 7 bases. The CDR3 length is 14 residues. Trimming took 1 base from V and 8 from J, leaving 12 bases between them. CDR1 and CDR2 (germline): SGHVS, FNYEAQ. In DNA form, the CDR3 reads TGTGCCAGCAGCTTAGGGGCGGGGGCGGATGAGCAGTTCTTC. Protein product: CASSLGAGADEQFF.

This chain connects TRBV7-8 to TRBJ1-1; D is uncertain. The CDR3 totals 14 residues. Trimming took 5 bases from V and 3 from J, leaving 13 bases between them. CDR1 is SGHVS, CDR2 FQNEAQ, per germline. The CDR3 region is CASSPQVLYTEAFF. For the CDR3, the DNA is TGTGCCAGCAGCCCCCAGGTCCTATACACTGAAGCTTTCTTT.

The table lists this clone with a count of one. This chain links TRBV19 with TRBJ2-3, with D maybe TRBD1 (5 bases). Per the germline V gene, CDR1 is LNHDA and CDR2 is SQIVND (reference sequence). Trimming left V 3 bases short and J 1 base short, with 14 bases between. This CDR3 comprises 16 residues. The DNA of the CDR3 is TGTGCCAGTAGTATTGCAGGGCGACGTGGCACAGATACGCAGTATTTT. Translated, it gives CASSIAGRRGTDTQYF.

This clone was counted between two and nine times. The chain recombines TRBV18 with TRBJ1-6, with D maybe TRBD1 (6 bases). Per germline, CDR1 KGHSH and CDR2 LQKENI. The CDR3 covers 15 residues. The V end lost 6 bases, the J end lost 8 bases, and 17 bases lay between the germline ends. CDR3 loop: CASSQDSGVDSPLHF. In DNA form, the CDR3 reads TGTGCCAGCTCCCAGGACTCAGGGGTCGATTCACCCCTCCACTTT.